The subject of this entry is one T cell receptor beta chain. The antigen is not known. A junction end diverges from the germline sequence, so it may reflect a read error. MiXCR re-clonotyped the PCR reads for TCRdb. The sample consists of 64,000 or so clones, 16% of them appearing once. Germline loops: CDR1 MNHGY, CDR2 SVAAGI. This CDR3 is 15 amino acids long. None of the patients had undergone any treatment ahead of thyroid surgery. The data stem from a study of metastatic and nonmetastatic thyroid tumors. Study-level background: Repertoire data that came from the blood and tumor or nodule tissue of malignant and benign thyroid patients were compared.

Study-wide results and limits: Benign nodules were reported to have significantly lower TCR beta diversity than malignant thyroid tumors, in blood and tumor.

The TCR originated in a male donor with papillary thyroid cancer or a benign thyroid nodule (not recorded which). Some clones in this sample may be carry-over from other donors' samples. Sequencing was performed on blood. The rearrangement uses TRBV6-9 and TRBJ2-2, with D possibly matching TRBD1 (6 bases). The CDR3 DNA follows: TGTGCCAGCAGAGAAGGGGGTTGGGGCACCGTGGAGCTTTTTTTT. It translates to CASREGGWGTVELFF.